Each of the 18 T cell receptor beta chains below was sequenced from the same sample in a study of Ad26.COV2.S vaccination and SARS-CoV-2 variants listed by TCRdb under 2021. Receptor libraries were prepared by the immunoSEQ multiplex PCR assay. TCRdb took this table from immuneACCESS and kept in-frame rearrangements with V and J called. Such tables lack part of the clones; where checked against another copy, unresolved V genes explain under half of the gap, and the rest is unexplained. The sample table lists 180,000 or so clones, around 88% of them with a count of one. The ten largest clones add up to about 5.5% of the sample. Explained via the paper, the time point label denotes: individuals recovered from natural SARS-CoV-2 infection. This specimen consisted of peripheral blood, obtained after recovery from COVID-19. These receptors all come from a human donor who had recovered from COVID-19.

V gene TRBV7-2 combines with J gene TRBJ1-6; D gene unclear. Trimming cost V 2 bases and J 7 bases, with 9 bases left between them. Germline V gives CDR1 SGHTA, CDR2 FQGNSA. The CDR3 spans 14 residues. The CDR3 nucleotides are TGTGCCAGCAGCTTAAACCGAGGAAATTCACCCCTCCACTTT. Amino acid sequence: CASSLNRGNSPLHF.

The chain carries TRBV5-6 and TRBJ2-7; 7 positions match TRBD1. V lost 5 bases, J lost 2 bases, and 13 bases stayed unmatched. Germline CDR1 is SGHDT and CDR2 is YYEEEE. The CDR3 runs 16 residues. CDR3: CASSFWDRYVPYEQYF. CDR3 in DNA: TGTGCCAGCAGTTTTTGGGACAGATACGTCCCCTACGAGCAGTACTTC. Together with reference TRBV5-6 and TRBJ2-7, the CDR3 gives the full variable domain: DAGVTQSPTHLIKTRGQQVTLRCSPKSGHDTVSWYQQALGQGPQFIFQYYEEEERQRGNFPDRFSGHQFPNYSSELNVNALLLGDSALYLCASSFWDRYVPYEQYFGPGTRLTVT.

This clone was recorded only once. The chain has TRBV19 and TRBJ1-5; D is possibly TRBD1 (6 bases). V lost 4 bases and J 5 bases, leaving 9 bases between the germline ends. The CDR3 runs 13 residues. Germline V gene lookup returns CDR1 LNHDA and CDR2 SQIVND (reference sequence). The DNA of the CDR3 is TGTGCCAGTAGTACCAACAGGGATCAGCCCCAGCATTTT. Protein sequence: CASSTNRDQPQHF.

The chain employs TRBV28 and TRBJ1-5; 8 bases are shared with TRBD1. The junction had 4 bases not matched to a gene; V was cut back by 6 bases and J by 6 bases. Germline assignment: CDR1 MDHEN and CDR2 SYDVKM. This CDR3 spans 13 amino acids. CDR3: CASRQGERQPQHF. The CDR3 nucleotides are TGTGCCAGCAGACAGGGGGAGCGTCAGCCCCAGCATTTT.

V usage is TRBV28 and J usage is TRBJ1-4, with unresolved D. Germline CDR1 is MDHEN and CDR2 is SYDVKM. The CDR3 contains 14 residues. V dropped 3 bases and J dropped 5 bases, with 10 bases sitting between them. CDR3 protein: CASSLGSRNEKLFF. Here the CDR3 DNA reads TGTGCCAGCAGTTTGGGGAGTAGAAATGAAAAACTGTTTTTT.

The chain couples TRBV19 to TRBJ2-1; 12 bases align to TRBD2. The ends lost 7 bases at V and 7 bases at J; junction bases unmatched: 11. The CDR3 contains 16 residues. CDR1 is LNHDA, CDR2 SQIVND, per germline (reference sequence). CDR3 sequence (DNA): TGTGCCAGTAAGTCCTCTAGCGGGAGGGCCGGAAATGAGCAGTTCTTC. Its translation is CASKSSSGRAGNEQFF.

This clone was counted a single time. This sequence joins TRBV5-1 and TRBJ2-7, with 7 nucleotides matching TRBD2. The J segment lost 2 bases and the V segment lost 4 bases, leaving 15 bases of the junction unmatched. The V gene's germline CDR1 is SGHRS and CDR2 YFSETQ. The CDR3 totals 17 residues. In nucleotides, the CDR3 is TGCGCCAGCAGCCCAGCGGGGAGAAGCGGGCGACCCTACGAGCAGTACTTC. It codes for CASSPAGRSGRPYEQYF.

The CDR3 loop is CASSPPGQGWAFF. The CDR3 bases are TGTGCCAGCTCACCACCGGGACAGGGTTGGGCTTTCTTT. This chain joins TRBV18 and TRBJ1-1; 9 bases match TRBD1. Germline assignment: CDR1 KGHSH and CDR2 LQKENI. CDR3 size: 13 residues. Trimming at V came to 0 bases and at J to 11 bases, leaving 4 bases not matched to a gene.

The rearrangement links TRBV6-5 to TRBJ2-3; possibly TRBD2 for D (6 bases). CDR3 length equals 14 residues. Trimming shortened V by 6 bases and J by 2 bases, and 12 bases separated the two germline ends. Germline loops: CDR1 MNHEY, CDR2 SVGAGI. Here the CDR3 reads CASRGLRTTDTQYF. The CDR3 nucleotides are TGTGCCAGCAGGGGACTCCGGACCACAGATACGCAGTATTTT.

Notes on this clone: In the same sample, other DNA sequences code for this CDR3. The chain has TRBV29-1 and TRBJ2-7; D may be TRBD1 (5 bases). The germline CDR1 and CDR2 sequences are SQVTM and ANQGSEA. The CDR3 sequence is 12 residues long. V was pared by 3 bases and J by 2 bases, with 8 bases between. CDR3 nucleotide sequence: TGCAGCGTTGAGGCAGGGACCTACGAGCAGTACTTC. This codes for CSVEAGTYEQYF.

The V and J genes are TRBV19 and TRBJ2-2, with D possibly called TRBD1 or TRBD2 (5 bases each). Germline lookup yields CDR1 LNHDA and CDR2 SQIVND (reference sequence). The CDR3 sequence is 14 residues long. The germline V and J ends were trimmed by 6 bases and 2 bases, with 10 bases remaining between them. CDR3 DNA: TGTGCCAGTAGACGGGACGTCAACACCGGGGAGCTGTTTTTT. Protein sequence: CASRRDVNTGELFF.

The CDR3 region has the DNA TGTGCCACCAGCAGAGCGTCAATGAGTGGCTACACCTTC. Protein: CATSRASMSGYTF. The gene calls are TRBV15 and TRBJ1-2; D gene uncertain. This CDR3 is 13 amino acids long. Germline CDR1 and CDR2: LNHNV and YYDKDF (reference sequence). With 1 base removed from V and 7 bases from J, the gap between germline ends came to 10 bases.

This clone was picked up many times. The chain is built from TRBV5-1 and TRBJ1-1; TRBD1 is a possible D gene (5 bases). CDR3 length: 12 amino acids. Germline V gives CDR1 SGHRS, CDR2 YFSETQ. V was shortened by 5 bases and J by 1 base, with 6 bases between the two germline ends. CDR3: CASRRGNTEAFF. CDR3 coding DNA: TGCGCCAGCAGAAGGGGGAACACTGAAGCTTTCTTT. The full variable domain, rest sourced from reference TRBV5-1 and TRBJ1-1, is KAGVTQTPRYLIKTRGQQVTLSCSPISGHRSVSWYQQTPGQGLQFLFEYFSETQRNKGNFPGRFSGRQFSNSRSEMNVSTLELGDSALYLCASRRGNTEAFFGQGTRLTVV.

This clone was seen once. The rearrangement links TRBV4-1 to TRBJ2-1; possibly TRBD1 or TRBD2 for D (5 bases each). Between the trimmed V and J ends, which lost 2 bases and 0 bases, there was a span of 11 bases. This CDR3 comprises 16 residues. In germline, CDR1 is MGHRA, CDR2 YSYEKL. The DNA of the CDR3 is TGCGCCAGCAGCCAATCCCCGAGGGGCTCCTACAATGAGCAGTTCTTC. It is translated as CASSQSPRGSYNEQFF.

J is TRBJ2-1 and V is TRBV7-2; 7 bases map to TRBD2. Looked up from germline, CDR1 is SGHTA and CDR2 is FQGNSA. V shed 9 bases, J shed 2 bases, and the junction held 7 bases outside the gene matches. The CDR3 spans 14 residues. CDR3 residues: CASSTSVTYNEQFF. The CDR3 DNA follows: TGTGCCAGTTCTACTAGCGTCACCTACAATGAGCAGTTCTTC.

The chain joins TRBV21-1 to TRBJ1-1. TRBV21-1 is a recognized pseudogene. The CDR3 runs to 12 residues. This CDR3 is CASSSHTGLSFF. DNA for the CDR3: TGTGCCAGCAGCAGTCACACCGGGTTGTCTTTCTTT.

This sequence joins TRBV25-1 and TRBJ2-2; a possible D gene is TRBD2 (6 bases). CDR3 size: 15 residues. Trimming shortened V by 2 bases and J by 0 bases, and 7 bases separated the two germline ends. The V gene's germline CDR1 is MGHDK and CDR2 SYGVNS. The CDR3 loop is CASSEPGANTGELFF. As DNA, the CDR3 is TGTGCCAGCAGTGAACCGGGGGCGAACACCGGGGAGCTGTTTTTT.

The chain couples TRBV27 to TRBJ2-2, with 12 bases fitting TRBD2. Germline V gene sequence: CDR1 MNHEY, CDR2 SMNVEV (reference sequence). The trim removed 9 bases at V and 7 bases at J, leaving 6 bases unmatched. This CDR3 contains 14 residues. For the CDR3, the DNA is TGTGCCAGTCGGACTAGCGGGGTTAACGGGGAGCTGTTTTTT. Amino acids: CASRTSGVNGELFF.